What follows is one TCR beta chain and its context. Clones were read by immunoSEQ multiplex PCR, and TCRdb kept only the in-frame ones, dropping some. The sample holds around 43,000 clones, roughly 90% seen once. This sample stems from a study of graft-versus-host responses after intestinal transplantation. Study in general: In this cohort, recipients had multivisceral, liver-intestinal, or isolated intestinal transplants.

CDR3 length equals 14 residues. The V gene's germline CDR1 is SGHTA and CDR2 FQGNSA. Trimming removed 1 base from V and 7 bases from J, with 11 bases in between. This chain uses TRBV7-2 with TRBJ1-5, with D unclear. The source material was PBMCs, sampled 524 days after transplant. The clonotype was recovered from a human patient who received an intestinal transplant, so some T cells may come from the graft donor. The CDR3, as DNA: TGTGCCAGCAGCTTAGTGAATTCGGAACAGCCCCAGCATTTT. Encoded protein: CASSLVNSEQPQHF.